These 15 T cell receptor beta chains were all obtained from the same sample, sequenced in a study of T cells in Graves' hyperthyroidism and ophthalmopathy. RNA transcripts were the template for amplifying TCR beta CDR3 regions. Using the HTBI primer set, a first-round RT-PCR was run on the TCR CDR3. Each CDR3 protein is one row after TCRdb ran MiXCR on the multiplex PCR reads. The sample has roughly 840,000 distinct CDR3 sequences; around 38% are singletons. Sequencing input: blood. The receptors derive from a man aged 18 to 29 with Graves' hyperthyroidism.

Comments on this clonotype: Its ends do not fully match the called genes, so a read error is possible. The chain links TRBV2 to TRBJ1-2; 9 bases fit TRBD1. CDR1 and CDR2 from the germline V gene are SNHLY and FYNNEI. The CDR3 sequence is 13 residues long. Here the CDR3 reads CASCDRGDYGYTF. CDR3 coding DNA: TGTGCCAGCTGTGACAGGGGGGACTATGGCTACACCTTC.

This sequence joins TRBV2 and TRBJ2-2, with unresolved D. CDR3 length: 16 amino acids. The V end was cut by 10 bases, the J end by 0 bases, with 18 bases between. Germline-derived CDR1 and CDR2 are SNHLY and FYNNEI. The CDR3 is CAIRRSRSANTGELFF. As DNA, the CDR3 is TGTGCCATTCGGAGAAGCAGGTCCGCGAACACCGGGGAGCTGTTTTTT.

In its sample, this clonotype was seen many times. The chain recombines TRBV10-2 with TRBJ1-1; maybe TRBD1 (6 bases). This CDR3 contains 16 residues. Trimming cost V 8 bases and J 0 bases, with 19 bases left between them. Germline CDR1 and CDR2: WSHSY and SAAADI. CDR3 nucleotide sequence: TGCGCCAGCGCCTCGGGACACCAACCACTGAACACTGAAGCTTTCTTT. It encodes CASASGHQPLNTEAFF.

This clonotype has a count of ten or more. This chain joins TRBV6-5 and TRBJ2-7, with a weak D call TRBD2 (6 bases). This CDR3 has 12 amino acids. Trimming took 2 bases from V and 7 from J, leaving 9 bases between them. Germline assignment: CDR1 MNHEY and CDR2 SVGAGI. The CDR3 spells CASSYVGGEQYF. DNA of the CDR3: TGTGCCAGCAGTTACGTGGGAGGTGAGCAGTACTTC.

Worth noting for this clonotype: A much larger clone lies one base from this, so it may be a read error. The V call is TRBV10-3, the J call TRBJ2-2, with TRBD2 identical over 7 bases. V was pared by 7 bases and J by 3 bases, with 2 bases of the junction left unmatched. The CDR3 sequence is 13 residues long. Germline V gene data show CDR1 as ENHRY and CDR2 as SYGVKD. This CDR3 is CAIMGGDTGELFF. DNA for the CDR3: TGTGCCATCATGGGGGGGGACACCGGGGAGCTGTTTTTT.

V usage is TRBV5-4 and J usage is TRBJ1-4; TRBD1 might be the D (5 bases). CDR1 is SGHNT and CDR2 is YYREEE in the germline V gene (reference sequence). Between the trimmed V and J ends, which lost 1 base and 5 bases, there was a span of 12 bases. The CDR3 totals 15 residues. CDR3 amino acids: CASSLPGTWNEKLFF. In nucleotides, the CDR3 is TGTGCCAGCAGCTTGCCAGGGACTTGGAATGAAAAACTGTTTTTT. The whole variable domain, filled in from reference TRBV5-4 and TRBJ1-4, reads ETGVTQSPTHLIKTRGQQVTLRCSSQSGHNTVSWYQQALGQGPQFIFQYYREEENGRGNFPPRFSGLQFPNYSSELNVNALELDDSALYLCASSLPGTWNEKLFFGSGTQLSVL.

The chain employs TRBV6-5 and TRBJ1-5; weak D call: TRBD1 (5 bases). CDR1 is MNHEY and CDR2 is SVGAGI in the germline V gene. Trimming left V 0 bases short and J 5 bases short, with 5 bases between. This CDR3 has 13 residues. As DNA, the CDR3 is TGTGCCAGCAGTTACTCACAGGATCAGCCCCAGCATTTT. Its protein is CASSYSQDQPQHF.

As for this clonotype: This sequence may be a read error, since a much larger clone differs from it by one base. The J gene is TRBJ1-6, the V gene TRBV5-8; 7 bases are shared with TRBD1. This CDR3 is built from 13 residues. Trimming at V came to 3 bases and at J to 8 bases, leaving 2 bases not matched to a gene. The germline V gene has CDR1 SGHTS and CDR2 YDEGEE. The CDR3 loop is CASSSGTDSPLHF. The DNA of the CDR3 is TGTGCCAGCAGCTCCGGGACAGATTCACCCCTCCACTTT.

V gene TRBV12-3 or TRBV12-4 combines with J gene TRBJ1-5; D call uncertain. Trimming left V 2 bases short and J 0 bases short, with 11 bases between. The CDR3 is 16 amino acids. Here the CDR3 DNA reads TGTGCCAGCAGTTTAAGCTTCCGGGATAGCAATCAGCCCCAGCATTTT. Translating it yields CASSLSFRDSNQPQHF.

This clonotype was picked up many times. J is TRBJ1-5 and V is TRBV7-2, with D unresolved. V gave up 5 bases and J gave up 5 bases, with 16 bases separating them. Germline values: CDR1 SGHTA, CDR2 FQGNSA. The CDR3 sequence is 15 residues long. CDR3 in DNA: TGTGCCAGCAGCCCCCGGTACGGTCCCGATCAGCCCCAGCATTTT. It codes for CASSPRYGPDQPQHF.

The chain employs TRBV5-1 and TRBJ2-5; D remains unclear. The CDR3 covers 15 residues. Germline CDR1 reads SGHRS; CDR2 reads YFSETQ. Trimming left V 2 bases short and J 0 bases short, with 11 bases between. CDR3 in DNA: TGCGCCAGCAGCTTCCGACCCTTGGACCAAGAGACCCAGTACTTC. It is translated as CASSFRPLDQETQYF.

This clonotype was picked up many times. This chain connects TRBV20-1 to TRBJ2-2, with TRBD2 as a possible D gene (5 bases). From germline, CDR1 is DFQATT and CDR2 SNEGSKA (reference sequence). Trimming cost V 2 bases and J 3 bases, with 13 bases left between them. The length of the CDR3 is 15 residues. For the CDR3, the DNA is TGCAGTGCTAGACGTCCCGAGGGCGACACCGGGGAGCTGTTTTTT. It specifies CSARRPEGDTGELFF.

The V gene is TRBV6-1, the J gene TRBJ1-5, with 10 bases matching TRBD1. Germline trimming cut 4 bases from V and 5 bases from J; bases unmatched to any gene: 5. The CDR3 runs 15 residues. Germline V gives CDR1 MNHNS, CDR2 SASEGT. The CDR3 region has the DNA TGTGCCAGCAGTGGGGGACAGGGGCTACATCAGCCCCAGCATTTT. It translates to CASSGGQGLHQPQHF.

This chain uses TRBV11-2 with TRBJ1-1; D ambiguous. V gave up 5 bases and J gave up 1 base, with 11 bases separating them. This CDR3 region has 14 residues. Germline V CDR1 and CDR2: SGHAT, FQNNGV. The CDR3 loop is CASSKDDWNTEAFF. The CDR3 region has the DNA TGTGCCAGCAGCAAAGACGACTGGAACACTGAAGCTTTCTTT.

Comments on this clonotype: It may be a read error: a sequence one base away is much more abundant. The conserved phenylalanine or tryptophan normally closing the CDR3 is absent here, so this likely arose from a read error. The chain carries TRBV7-9 and TRBJ2-5, with D possibly being TRBD2 (5 bases). Trimming cost V 3 bases and J 1 base, with 9 bases left between them. CDR3 length equals 14 residues. Germline-derived CDR1 and CDR2 are SEHNR and FQNEAQ (reference sequence). The CDR3 DNA is TGTGCCAGCAGCTTTAATGCGGGCCAAGAGACCCAGTACTTG. This encodes CASSFNAGQETQYL.